One sample yielded the 8 T cell receptor beta chains listed below, sequenced in a study of blood T cell repertoires in COVID-19. The method was immunoSEQ multiplex PCR; TCRdb's version includes in-frame clones alone and lacks a portion of them. The table records roughly 570,000 clones, less than 90% of them present only once. Sequencing was done on a sample of peripheral blood. The source of these receptors is a woman between 45 and 65 years old with COVID-19, enrolled during active disease.

The rearrangement uses TRBV7-8 and TRBJ1-1, with TRBD1 matching 7 bases. Germline lookup yields CDR1 SGHVS and CDR2 FQNEAQ. The J segment lost 3 bases and the V segment lost 5 bases, leaving 6 bases of the junction unmatched. This CDR3 has 14 amino acids. DNA for the CDR3: TGTGCCAGCAGCCCTCACAGGGGATACACTGAAGCTTTCTTT. It translates to CASSPHRGYTEAFF.

The chain recombines TRBV27 with TRBJ1-2; 8 bases are shared with TRBD1. Germline trimming cut 5 bases from V and 3 bases from J; bases unmatched to any gene: 17. This CDR3 has 18 residues. The V gene's germline CDR1 is MNHEY and CDR2 SMNVEV (reference sequence). CDR3 bases: TGTGCCAGCAGTCTTACCCGATCCAACAGGGGGAACCACTATGGCTACACCTTC. Amino acid sequence: CASSLTRSNRGNHYGYTF.

This clone is a singleton in its sample. The CDR3 protein is CASSLLAGRETQYF. The CDR3 bases are TGTGCCAGCAGCTTATTAGCAGGGAGGGAGACGCAGTATTTT. V is TRBV7-2 and J is TRBJ2-3, with 7 bases lining up with TRBD2. Unmatched junction bases numbered 8, after V lost 2 bases and J lost 9 bases. Germline-derived CDR1 and CDR2 are SGHTA and FQGNSA. The CDR3 spans 14 residues.

The V gene is TRBV7-6, the J gene TRBJ2-7; 8 nucleotides match TRBD2. The CDR3 has 15 amino acids. The germline V gene encodes CDR1 SGHVS and CDR2 FNYEAQ. V lost 0 bases and J lost 9; bases outside the gene matches: 10. CDR3 sequence (DNA): TGTGCCAGCAGCTTAGCGGCGGGGGGACCCGTCGGGCAGTACTTC. This translates into CASSLAAGGPVGQYF.

The J gene is TRBJ1-1, the V gene TRBV5-6, with D uncertain. Germline lookup yields CDR1 SGHDT and CDR2 YYEEEE. Trimming removed 0 bases from V and 6 bases from J, with 6 bases in between. The CDR3 consists of 12 residues. The CDR3 DNA reads as TGTGCCAGCAGCTTGGCCAGTTCTGAAGCTTTCTTT. This codes for CASSLASSEAFF.

The CDR3 region is CASSQSEGSSYEQYF. The CDR3 coding sequence is TGTGCCAGCAGCCAATCGGAGGGGAGCTCCTACGAGCAGTACTTC. The J gene is TRBJ2-7, the V gene TRBV7-2; D may be TRBD2 (6 bases). From germline, CDR1 is SGHTA and CDR2 FQGNSA. The V end was cut by 5 bases, the J end by 0 bases, with 14 bases between. The CDR3 spans 15 residues.

The chain is built from TRBV30 and TRBJ1-2; maybe TRBD1 (6 bases). The CDR3 runs 16 residues. Trimming took 3 bases from V and 0 from J, leaving 17 bases between them. Germline loops: CDR1 GTSNPN, CDR2 SVGIG (reference sequence). Here the CDR3 reads CAWRWGRGYTNYGYTF. The CDR3, as DNA: TGTGCCTGGAGATGGGGCAGGGGTTACACTAACTATGGCTACACCTTC.

This chain links TRBV7-2 with TRBJ1-4, with TRBD1 matching 9 bases. Germline V gives CDR1 SGHTA, CDR2 FQGNSA. The junction had 13 bases not matched to a gene; V was cut back by 6 bases and J by 8 bases. The CDR3 covers 16 residues. The DNA for the CDR3 is TGTGCCAGCAGTCAAGTCGGGACAGGGTTGCAGGAAAAACTGTTTTTT. It encodes CASSQVGTGLQEKLFF.